The rows below give T cell receptor beta chains drawn from one sample of a study of cytotoxic CD8 clonotypes in ibrutinib-treated CLL. The table came from immunoSEQ multiplex PCR; TCRdb's copy has only in-frame clones and leaves some out. This table holds some 61,000 clones, about two thirds found once. The material was PBMCs, obtained after 12 months of ibrutinib treatment. The source of these receptors is a human donor with chronic lymphocytic leukemia. CDR3s include the opening cysteine and the closing phenylalanine or tryptophan. D genes are given only for firm matches. Rows give clone size only sometimes, using once, few, many, or a class for an expanded clone.

clone size: once; D gene: -; J gene: TRBJ2-2; V gene: TRBV4-1; CDR3 protein: CASSQGSRLVPGELFF; CDR3 DNA: TGCGCCAGCAGCCAAGGATCACGACTAGTACCCGGGGAGCTGTTTTTT
clone size: few; D gene: -; J gene: TRBJ1-5; V gene: TRBV28; CDR3 protein: CASSPGSLKQHF; CDR3 DNA: TGTGCCAGCAGCCCCGGTTCTCTAAAACAGCATTTT
clone size: -; D gene: -; J gene: TRBJ2-5; V gene: TRBV5-1; CDR3 protein: CASSQDSFETQYF; CDR3 DNA: TGCGCCAGCAGCCAGGACAGTTTCGAGACCCAGTACTTC
clone size: few; D gene: TRBD1; J gene: TRBJ1-6; V gene: TRBV7-3; CDR3 protein: CASSSIGQGLGSPLHF; CDR3 DNA: TGTGCCAGCAGCTCCATCGGACAGGGGCTGGGTTCACCCCTCCACTTT
clone size: -; D gene: TRBD2; J gene: TRBJ2-1; V gene: TRBV11-3; CDR3 protein: CASSPGLAGGDEQFF; CDR3 DNA: TGTGCCAGCAGCCCAGGACTAGCGGGGGGAGATGAGCAGTTCTTC
clone size: few; D gene: -; J gene: TRBJ1-2; V gene: TRBV10-3; CDR3 protein: CAITKSWTETYGYTF; CDR3 DNA: TGTGCCATTACTAAGTCGTGGACGGAAACTTATGGCTACACCTTC
clone size: -; D gene: TRBD1; J gene: TRBJ1-1; V gene: TRBV30; CDR3 protein: CAWRDLDRGFDTEAFF; CDR3 DNA: TGTGCCTGGAGGGACCTGGACAGGGGGTTTGACACTGAAGCTTTCTTT
clone size: -; D gene: -; J gene: TRBJ2-2; V gene: TRBV29-1; CDR3 protein: CSVVFWNTGELFF; CDR3 DNA: TGCAGCGTTGTTTTCTGGAACACCGGGGAGCTGTTTTTT
clone size: -; D gene: TRBD2; J gene: TRBJ2-1; V gene: TRBV19; CDR3 protein: CASSLGLAGGLSYNEQFF; CDR3 DNA: TGTGCCAGTAGTTTGGGACTAGCGGGGGGGCTTTCCTACAATGAGCAGTTCTTC
clone size: -; D gene: -; J gene: TRBJ2-1; V gene: TRBV19; CDR3 protein: CASSMNGEDEQFF; CDR3 DNA: TGTGCCAGTAGTATGAACGGGGAAGATGAGCAGTTCTTC
clone size: -; D gene: TRBD1; J gene: TRBJ2-2; V gene: TRBV19; CDR3 protein: CASSLPGTGSIGELFF; CDR3 DNA: TGTGCCAGTAGCCTCCCGGGGACAGGGAGTATCGGGGAGCTGTTTTTT
clone size: -; D gene: TRBD2; J gene: TRBJ2-1; V gene: TRBV4-3; CDR3 protein: CASSLLGGVYNEQFF; CDR3 DNA: TGCGCCAGCAGCCTTCTCGGGGGGGTCTACAATGAGCAGTTCTTC
clone size: -; D gene: -; J gene: TRBJ2-4; V gene: TRBV7-8; CDR3 protein: CASSLGDVAKNIQYF; CDR3 DNA: TGTGCCAGCAGCTTAGGTGATGTAGCCAAAAACATTCAGTACTTC
clone size: -; D gene: -; J gene: TRBJ2-5; V gene: TRBV5-6; CDR3 protein: CASRARTVQETQYF; CDR3 DNA: TGTGCCAGCCGGGCTAGGACAGTCCAAGAGACCCAGTACTTC
clone size: -; D gene: TRBD1; J gene: TRBJ2-7; V gene: TRBV7-9; CDR3 protein: CASSSGTGGYEQYF; CDR3 DNA: TGTGCCAGCAGCTCCGGGACAGGGGGCTACGAGCAGTACTTC
clone size: few; D gene: -; J gene: TRBJ1-2; V gene: TRBV6-1; CDR3 protein: CASSEGGLYGYTF; CDR3 DNA: TGTGCCAGCAGTGAAGGCGGACTGTATGGCTACACCTTC
clone size: -; D gene: TRBD2; J gene: TRBJ2-3; V gene: TRBV7-6; CDR3 protein: CASSPQRGAANTQYF; CDR3 DNA: TGTGCCAGCAGCCCGCAGCGGGGGGCCGCCAATACGCAGTATTTT
clone size: many; D gene: -; J gene: TRBJ2-3; V gene: TRBV19; CDR3 protein: CASTLGDTQYF; CDR3 DNA: TGTGCCAGTACCCTCGGGGATACGCAGTATTTT